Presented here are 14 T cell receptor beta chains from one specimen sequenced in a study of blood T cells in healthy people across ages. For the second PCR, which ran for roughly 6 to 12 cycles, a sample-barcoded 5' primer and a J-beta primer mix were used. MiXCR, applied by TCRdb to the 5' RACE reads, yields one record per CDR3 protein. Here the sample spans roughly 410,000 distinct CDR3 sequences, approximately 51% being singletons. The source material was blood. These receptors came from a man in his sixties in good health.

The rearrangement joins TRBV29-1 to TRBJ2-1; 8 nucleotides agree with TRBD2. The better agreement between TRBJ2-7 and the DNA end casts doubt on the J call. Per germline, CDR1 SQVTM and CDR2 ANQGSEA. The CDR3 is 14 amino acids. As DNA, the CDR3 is TGCAGCGCCGGAGGTAGCGGGGCCGTCGCGGAGCAGTACTTC. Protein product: CSAGGSGAVAEQYF.

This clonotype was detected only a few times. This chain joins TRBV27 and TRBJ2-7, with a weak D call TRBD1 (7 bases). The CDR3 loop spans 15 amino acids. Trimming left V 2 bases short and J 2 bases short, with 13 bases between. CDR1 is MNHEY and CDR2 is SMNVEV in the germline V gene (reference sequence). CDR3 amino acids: CASSLGGQGAYEQYF. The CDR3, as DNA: TGTGCCAGCAGTTTAGGAGGGCAGGGGGCCTACGAGCAGTACTTC.

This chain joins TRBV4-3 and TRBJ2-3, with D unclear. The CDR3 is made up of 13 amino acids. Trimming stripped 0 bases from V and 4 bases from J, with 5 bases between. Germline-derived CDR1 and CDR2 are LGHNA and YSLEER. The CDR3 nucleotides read TGCGCCAGCAGCCAAGATGATGCAGATACGCAGTATTTT. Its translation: CASSQDDADTQYF.

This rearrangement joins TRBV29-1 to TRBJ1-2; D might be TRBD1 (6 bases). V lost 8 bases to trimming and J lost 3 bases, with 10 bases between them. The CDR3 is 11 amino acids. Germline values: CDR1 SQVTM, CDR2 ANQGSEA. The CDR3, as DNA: TGCAGCCTGGGACAACACTATGGCTACACCTTC. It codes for CSLGQHYGYTF.

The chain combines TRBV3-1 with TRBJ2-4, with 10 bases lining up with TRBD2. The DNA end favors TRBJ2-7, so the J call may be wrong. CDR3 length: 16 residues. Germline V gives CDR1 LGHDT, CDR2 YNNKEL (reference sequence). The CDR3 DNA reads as TGTGCCAGCAGCTCACGGACTAGCGGCTTAAAGTACGAGCAGTACTTC. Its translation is CASSSRTSGLKYEQYF.

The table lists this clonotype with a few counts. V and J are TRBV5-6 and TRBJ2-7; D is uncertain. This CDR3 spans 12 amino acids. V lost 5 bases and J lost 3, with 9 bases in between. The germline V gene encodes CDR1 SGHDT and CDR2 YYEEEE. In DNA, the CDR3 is TGTGCCAGCAGTTCCGACCTCTACGAGCAGTACTTC. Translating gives CASSSDLYEQYF.

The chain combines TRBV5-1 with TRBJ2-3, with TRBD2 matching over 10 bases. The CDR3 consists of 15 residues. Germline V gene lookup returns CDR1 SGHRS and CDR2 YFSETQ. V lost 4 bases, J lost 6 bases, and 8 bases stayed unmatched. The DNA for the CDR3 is TGCGCCAGCAGCACCCGTAGCGGGAGGTCCGATACGCAGTATTTT. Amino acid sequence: CASSTRSGRSDTQYF.

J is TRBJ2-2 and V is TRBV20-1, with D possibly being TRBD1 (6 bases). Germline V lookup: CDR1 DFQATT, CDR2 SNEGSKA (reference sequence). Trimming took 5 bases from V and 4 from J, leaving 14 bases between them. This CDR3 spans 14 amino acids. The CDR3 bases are TGCAGTGCTTTCGAGGGGACAACCACCGGGGAGCTGTTTTTT. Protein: CSAFEGTTTGELFF.

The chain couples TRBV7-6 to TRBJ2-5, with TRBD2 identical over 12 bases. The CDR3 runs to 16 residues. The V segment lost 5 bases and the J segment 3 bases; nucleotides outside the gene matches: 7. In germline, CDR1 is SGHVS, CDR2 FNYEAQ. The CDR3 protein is CASSRTSGGIKETQYF. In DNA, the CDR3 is TGTGCCAGCAGCCGTACTAGCGGGGGGATAAAAGAGACCCAGTACTTC. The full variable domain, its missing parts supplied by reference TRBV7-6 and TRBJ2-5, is GAGVSQSPRYKVTKRGQDVALRCDPISGHVSLYWYRQALGQGPEFLTYFNYEAQQDKSGLPNDRFSAERPEGSISTLTIQRTEQRDSAMYRCASSRTSGGIKETQYFGPGTRLLVL.

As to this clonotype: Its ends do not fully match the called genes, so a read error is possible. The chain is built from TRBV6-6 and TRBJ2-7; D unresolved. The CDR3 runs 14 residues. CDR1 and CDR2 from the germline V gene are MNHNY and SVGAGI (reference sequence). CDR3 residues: CACRLRPASYEQYF. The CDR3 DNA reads TGTGCCTGCAGGCTCCGGCCAGCTTCCTACGAGCAGTACTTC.

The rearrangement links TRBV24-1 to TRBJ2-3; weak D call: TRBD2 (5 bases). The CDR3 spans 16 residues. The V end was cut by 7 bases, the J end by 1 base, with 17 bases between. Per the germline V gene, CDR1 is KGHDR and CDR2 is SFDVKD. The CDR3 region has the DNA TGTGCCACCAGCGCGGGTGGCAGTCGGGGCACAGATACGCAGTATTTT. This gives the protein CATSAGGSRGTDTQYF.

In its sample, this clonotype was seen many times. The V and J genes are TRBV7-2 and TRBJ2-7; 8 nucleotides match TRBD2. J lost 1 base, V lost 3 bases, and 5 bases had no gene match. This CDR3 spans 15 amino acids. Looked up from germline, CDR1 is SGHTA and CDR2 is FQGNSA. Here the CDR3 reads CASSFQAGASYEQYF. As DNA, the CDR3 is TGTGCCAGCAGCTTCCAAGCGGGAGCGTCCTACGAGCAGTACTTC.

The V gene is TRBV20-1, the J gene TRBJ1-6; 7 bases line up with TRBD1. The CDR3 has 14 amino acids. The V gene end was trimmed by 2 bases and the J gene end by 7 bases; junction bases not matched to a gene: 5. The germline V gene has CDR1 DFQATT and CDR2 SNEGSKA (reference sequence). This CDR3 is CSARTWDRNSPLHF. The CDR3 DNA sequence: TGCAGTGCTAGAACCTGGGACAGAAATTCACCCCTCCACTTT.

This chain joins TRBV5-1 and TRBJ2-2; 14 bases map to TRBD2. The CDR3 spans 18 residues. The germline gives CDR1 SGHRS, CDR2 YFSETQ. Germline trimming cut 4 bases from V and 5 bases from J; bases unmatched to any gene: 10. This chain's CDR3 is CASSDPGLAGGRTGELFF. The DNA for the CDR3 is TGCGCCAGCAGCGACCCTGGACTAGCGGGGGGAAGGACCGGGGAGCTGTTTTTT.